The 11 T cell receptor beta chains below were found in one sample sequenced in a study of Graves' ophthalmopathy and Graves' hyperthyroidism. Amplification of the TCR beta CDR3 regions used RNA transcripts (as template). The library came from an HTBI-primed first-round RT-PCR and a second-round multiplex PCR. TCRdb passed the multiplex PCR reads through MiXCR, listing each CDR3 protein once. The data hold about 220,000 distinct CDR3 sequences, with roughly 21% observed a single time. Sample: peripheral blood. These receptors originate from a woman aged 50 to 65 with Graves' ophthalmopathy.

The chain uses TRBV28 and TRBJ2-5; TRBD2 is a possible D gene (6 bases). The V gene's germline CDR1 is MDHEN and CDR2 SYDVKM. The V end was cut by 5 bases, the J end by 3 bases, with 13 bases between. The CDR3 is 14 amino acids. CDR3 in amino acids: CASSTPTREETQYF. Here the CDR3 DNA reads TGTGCCAGCAGTACCCCGACTAGGGAAGAGACCCAGTACTTC.

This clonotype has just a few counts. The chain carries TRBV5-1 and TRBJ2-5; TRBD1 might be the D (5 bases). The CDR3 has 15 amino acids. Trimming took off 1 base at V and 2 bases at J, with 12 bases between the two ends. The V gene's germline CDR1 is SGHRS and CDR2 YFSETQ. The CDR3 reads CASSLRTGEQETQYF. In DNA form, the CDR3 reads TGCGCCAGCAGCTTGCGCACAGGAGAACAAGAGACCCAGTACTTC.

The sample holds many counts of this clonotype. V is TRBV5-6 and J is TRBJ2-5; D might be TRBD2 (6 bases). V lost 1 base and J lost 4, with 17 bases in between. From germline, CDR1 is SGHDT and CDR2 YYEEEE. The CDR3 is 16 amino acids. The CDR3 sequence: CASSLLQRRVGETQYF. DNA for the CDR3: TGTGCCAGCAGCTTGTTGCAGCGGAGGGTAGGAGAGACCCAGTACTTC.

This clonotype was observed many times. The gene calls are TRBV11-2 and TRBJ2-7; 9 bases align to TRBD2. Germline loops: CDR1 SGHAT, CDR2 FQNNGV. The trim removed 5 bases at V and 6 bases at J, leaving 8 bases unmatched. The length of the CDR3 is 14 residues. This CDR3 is CASSISGSRGEQYF. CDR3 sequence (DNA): TGTGCCAGCAGCATTAGCGGGAGTAGAGGCGAGCAGTACTTC. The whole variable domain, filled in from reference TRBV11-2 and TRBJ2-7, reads EAGVAQSPRYKIIEKRQSVAFWCNPISGHATLYWYQQILGQGPKLLIQFQNNGVVDDSQLPKDRFSAERLKGVDSTLKIQPAKLEDSAVYLCASSISGSRGEQYFGPGTRLTVT.

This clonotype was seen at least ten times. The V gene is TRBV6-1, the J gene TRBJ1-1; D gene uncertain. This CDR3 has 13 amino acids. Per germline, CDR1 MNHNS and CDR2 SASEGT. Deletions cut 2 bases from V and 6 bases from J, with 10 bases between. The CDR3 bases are TGTGCCAGCAGTGAACGGGCTAGGGCTGAAGCTTTCTTT. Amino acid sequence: CASSERARAEAFF.

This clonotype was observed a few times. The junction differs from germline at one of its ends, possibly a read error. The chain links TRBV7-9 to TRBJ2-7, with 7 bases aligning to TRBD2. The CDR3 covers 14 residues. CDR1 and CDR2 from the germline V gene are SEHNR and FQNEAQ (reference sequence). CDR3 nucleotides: TGTGCCAGCAGCTCCTTAGCGGGTGACTACGAGCAGTCCTTC. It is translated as CASSSLAGDYEQSF.

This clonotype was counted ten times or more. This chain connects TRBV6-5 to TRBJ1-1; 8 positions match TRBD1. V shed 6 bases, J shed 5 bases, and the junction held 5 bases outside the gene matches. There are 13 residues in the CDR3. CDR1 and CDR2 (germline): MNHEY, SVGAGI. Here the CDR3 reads CASRYQGATEAFF. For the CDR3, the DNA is TGTGCCAGCAGATACCAGGGGGCTACTGAAGCTTTCTTT.

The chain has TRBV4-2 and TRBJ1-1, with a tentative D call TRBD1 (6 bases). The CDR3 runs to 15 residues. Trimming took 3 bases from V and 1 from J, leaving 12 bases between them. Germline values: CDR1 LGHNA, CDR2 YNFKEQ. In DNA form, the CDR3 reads TGTGCCAGCAGCCAGCCGGGACACCAGAACACTGAAGCTTTCTTT. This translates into CASSQPGHQNTEAFF.

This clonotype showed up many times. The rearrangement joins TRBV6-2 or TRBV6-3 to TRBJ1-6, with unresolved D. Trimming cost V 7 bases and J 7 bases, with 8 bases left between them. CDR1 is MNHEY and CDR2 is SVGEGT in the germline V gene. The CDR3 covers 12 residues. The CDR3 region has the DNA TGTGCCAGCACCACAGCGAATTCACCCCTCCACTTT. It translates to CASTTANSPLHF.

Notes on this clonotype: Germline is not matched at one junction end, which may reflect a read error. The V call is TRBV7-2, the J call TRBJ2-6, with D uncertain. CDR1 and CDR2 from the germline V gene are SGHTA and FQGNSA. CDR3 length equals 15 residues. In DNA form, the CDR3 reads TGTGTCAGCAGCGCGTCCAACTCTGGGGCCAACGTCCTGACTTTC. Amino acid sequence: CVSSASNSGANVLTF. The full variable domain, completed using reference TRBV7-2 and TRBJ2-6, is GAGVSQSPSNKVTEKGKDVELRCDPISGHTALYWYRQSLGQGLEFLIYFQGNSAPDKSGLPSDRFSAERTGGSVSTLTIQRTQQEDSAVYLCVSSASNSGANVLTFGAGSRLTVL.

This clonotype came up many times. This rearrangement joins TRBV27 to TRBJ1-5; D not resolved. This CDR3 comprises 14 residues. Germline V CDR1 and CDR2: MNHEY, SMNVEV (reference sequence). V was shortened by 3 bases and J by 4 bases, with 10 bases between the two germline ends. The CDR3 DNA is TGTGCCAGCAGTTTTAGTCGGGGTAATCAGCCCCAGCATTTT. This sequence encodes CASSFSRGNQPQHF.